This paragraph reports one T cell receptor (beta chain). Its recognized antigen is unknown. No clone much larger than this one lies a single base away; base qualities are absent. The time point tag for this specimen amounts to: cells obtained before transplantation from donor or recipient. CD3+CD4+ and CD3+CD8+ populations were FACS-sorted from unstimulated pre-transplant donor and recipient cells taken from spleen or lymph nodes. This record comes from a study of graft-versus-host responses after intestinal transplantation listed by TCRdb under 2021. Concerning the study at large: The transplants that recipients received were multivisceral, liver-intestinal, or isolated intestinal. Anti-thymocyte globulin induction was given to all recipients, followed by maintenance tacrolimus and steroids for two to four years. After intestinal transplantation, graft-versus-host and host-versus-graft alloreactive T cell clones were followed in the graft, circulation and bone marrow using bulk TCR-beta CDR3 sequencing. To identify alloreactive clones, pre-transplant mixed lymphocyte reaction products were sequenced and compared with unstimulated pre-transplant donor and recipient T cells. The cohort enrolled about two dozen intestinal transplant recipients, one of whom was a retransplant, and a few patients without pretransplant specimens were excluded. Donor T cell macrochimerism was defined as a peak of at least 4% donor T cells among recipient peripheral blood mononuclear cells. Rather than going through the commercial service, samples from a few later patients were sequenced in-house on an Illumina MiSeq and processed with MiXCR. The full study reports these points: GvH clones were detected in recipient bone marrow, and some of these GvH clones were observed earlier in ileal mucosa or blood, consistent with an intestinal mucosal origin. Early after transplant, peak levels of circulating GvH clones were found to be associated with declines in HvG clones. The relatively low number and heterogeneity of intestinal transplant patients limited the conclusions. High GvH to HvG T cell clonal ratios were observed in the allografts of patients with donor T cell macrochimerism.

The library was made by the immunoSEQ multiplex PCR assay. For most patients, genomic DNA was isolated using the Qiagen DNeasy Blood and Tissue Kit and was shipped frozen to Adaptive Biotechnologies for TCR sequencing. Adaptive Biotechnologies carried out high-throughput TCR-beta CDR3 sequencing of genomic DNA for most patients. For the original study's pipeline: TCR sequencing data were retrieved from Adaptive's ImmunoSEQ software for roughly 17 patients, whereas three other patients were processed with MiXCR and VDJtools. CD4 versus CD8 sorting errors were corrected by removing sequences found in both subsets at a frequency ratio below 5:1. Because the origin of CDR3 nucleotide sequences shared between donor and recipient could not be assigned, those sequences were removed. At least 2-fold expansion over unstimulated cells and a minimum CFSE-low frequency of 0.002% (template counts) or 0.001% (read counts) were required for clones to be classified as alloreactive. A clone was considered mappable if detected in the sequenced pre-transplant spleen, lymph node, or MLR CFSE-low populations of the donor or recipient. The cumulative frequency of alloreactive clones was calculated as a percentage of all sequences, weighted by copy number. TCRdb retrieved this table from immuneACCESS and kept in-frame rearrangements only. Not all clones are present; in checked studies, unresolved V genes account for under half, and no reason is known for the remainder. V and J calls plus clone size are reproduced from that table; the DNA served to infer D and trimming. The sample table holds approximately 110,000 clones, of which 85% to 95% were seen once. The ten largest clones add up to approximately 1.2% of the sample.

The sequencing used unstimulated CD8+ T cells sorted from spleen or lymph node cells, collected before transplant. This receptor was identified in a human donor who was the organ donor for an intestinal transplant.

Here is the DNA: TGTGCCAGCAGCTTAGGGACTAGCGGGAGGCCGGCAGATACGCAGTATTTT. This sequence encodes CASSLGTSGRPADTQYF. This sequence uses TRBV7-8 and TRBJ2-3, with 14 junctional bases fitting TRBD2. The CDR3 covers 17 residues, taking in both the cysteine and the phenylalanine. Only the CDR3 portion is preserved as DNA: 51 bases, with reading frame beginning at the first base. The germline V end is reduced by 1 base and the J end by 4 bases; junction bases left unmatched: 4. According to the germline V gene, CDR1 reads SGHVS and CDR2 reads FQNEAQ.